The following is a T cell receptor (beta chain) sequence with its context. What this receptor recognizes is not known. Base-call qualities are not available, and no considerably larger clone is one nucleotide away. The cohort comprised 670 or so healthy bone marrow donors. At the time of sampling, all cohort members were nominally healthy, though unrecorded immune exposures were likely present. The donor tested CMV seropositive, placing the donor among the roughly 300 seropositive members of the cohort. A peripheral blood sample was collected from each donor, and TCR beta sequencing was performed on peripheral blood mononuclear cells. The Qiagen DNeasy Blood Extraction Kit was used to extract genomic DNA from the blood cell samples. The data were taken from a study of cytomegalovirus exposure and HLA in healthy donors (dated by TCRdb to 2017 to 2019). Turning to the overall study: An earlier analysis of roughly 500 of the donors reported around 280 Gb of sequence data and around 120 million unique TCR beta sequences obtained from about 170 million T cells. Roughly 300 gigabases of sequencing data and approximately 85 million unique TCR sequences were included in an early release covering several hundred HLA-typed donors. Of the roughly 400 genotyped donors, 81% were placed in the genetic ancestry cluster associated with self-reported Caucasian donors. The study aimed to test whether signatures of past pathogen exposure could be identified by cataloging public T cell receptors. Using immunosequencing, the study profiled T cell repertoires from fewer than 700 subjects and related those repertoires to cytomegalovirus serostatus. Along with the approximately 670-subject first cohort, a separate validation cohort of over a hundred different subjects was used. The study combined high-throughput TCR immunosequencing, statistical association of individual TCRs with disease status, and machine learning to predict cytomegalovirus infection status. A later analysis re-examined previously published TCR beta repertoires from roughly 720 donors and added high-resolution HLA genotyping to investigate patterns of TCR occurrence. The later analysis used no new phenotypic data to find candidate immune exposures, relying instead on TCR beta sequences and their occurrence across donors. An earlier analysis of approximately 580 of the donors used high-throughput TCR beta sequencing to judge whether each TCR beta V gene segment behaved as functional or pseudogenic. Donor age, sex, ethnicity and CMV serostatus were collected together with the repertoire data. A later genetic analysis used genome-wide SNP genotypes for about 60% of the roughly 700 donors, treating that subset as a discovery cohort. Every discovery cohort repertoire had been produced on one sequencing platform. Both class I and class II loci were covered by HLA typing, at four-digit resolution. The number of donors typed differed by locus, with about 620-630 for A, B, C, DRB1 and DQB1, 522 for DQA1, 600 to 610 for DPA1, and 450 to 480 for DPB1. Roughly five DR-DQ haplotypes were treated as single units for association and clustering because of strong linkage in the cohort. Among roughly 370 genotyped donors of the cohort, an average of 235,054 unique TCR beta nucleotide sequences were sequenced per donor, around a sixth of them non-productive.

The CDR3, cysteine through phenylalanine, is 15 amino acids long. The CDR3 DNA has 45 bases and is translated from base 1. V has 8 bases trimmed and J has 4 bases trimmed; junction bases matching no gene number 13. The germline V gene specifies ENHRY as CDR1 and SYGVKD as CDR2. The investigation overall reported the following: Most TCR sequences were observed very rarely across donors, whereas some public TCRs were present in many individuals. The earlier analysis of nearly 600 of the donors excluded approximately 17 rarely observed V segments, including chromosome 9 orphons, because counts were too low. In a later analysis, the rate of TCR association differed among HLA loci, with DRB1 alleles having the most associated TCRs and HLA-C alleles having the fewest. This cohort had only TCR beta chains sequenced, and the lack of alpha or paired-chain data limited which features could be detected. Some IMGT-functional V segments, including TRBV6-2 and TRBV6-3, could not be told apart with the 87-base-pair reads, so those segments were excluded. In a later analysis, most CMV-associated TCR beta chains were found to appear HLA-restricted, with HLA associations seemingly driven largely by CMV exposure. In a later genetic analysis, a missense DCLRE1C variant was associated with V-gene and J-gene trimming of TCR beta chains, and the association was replicated in an independent cohort. The only immune exposure information available for the cohort was CMV serostatus. Correlated functional status among segregating V segments might reflect linkage disequilibrium, but an unknown experimental factor could not be ruled out. A further reported finding was that TCR beta sequences accurately predicted the HLA-A and HLA-B alleles for most subjects in the first cohort. It was suggested by the authors that the approach could potentially be generalized to other disease states and immunological phenotypes. A group of highly shared sequence variants was considered likely to be a technical artifact of the sequencing pipeline. In vitro tests confirmed that a few of the cytomegalovirus-associated TCR beta chains recognize cytomegalovirus antigens. Because HLA typing was unavailable for some donors at each locus, only the typed subset was used in association tests. Strong co-occurrence of HLA alleles, especially DR and DQ, made assigning TCR associations to individual alleles difficult. The classifier was reported to diagnose cytomegalovirus status with high specificity and sensitivity in both the original and validation cohorts. In a later genetic analysis, fewer N-insertions in productive TCRs were reported among donors in an Asian-associated ancestry cluster than the approximately 670-donor mean. A later analysis reported that several top co-occurrence clusters appeared linked to parvovirus B19, influenza, CMV and Epstein-Barr virus. Sequencing depth was assumed to be roughly uniform across donors in the presence/absence analyses, though that assumption may not hold. Broadly in line with IMGT annotations, most TCR beta V segments showed up in productive rearrangements about 87% or about 30% of the time in an earlier analysis of approximately 600 of the donors. In a later analysis, around 17,000 TCR beta sequences were associated with specific HLA alleles at a false discovery rate of 0.05. Compared with equally common non-associated chains, HLA-associated TCR beta chains in a later analysis were more clonally expanded and had lower generation probabilities. The study listed 150 to 200 TCR beta chains as associated with cytomegalovirus.

Library preparation used the immunoSEQ multiplex PCR assay. A mixture of 60 forward primers for TCR Vbeta segments and 13 reverse primers for TCR Jbeta segments was used in the multiplex PCR. A multiplex PCR assay on genomic DNA amplified the CDR3 region of rearranged TCR beta genes. On the Illumina HiSeq System, the amplified TCR beta libraries were sequenced as 87-base-pair reads. In the source study's methods: Across the roughly 600 repertoires, a later analysis counted around 80 million unique TCR beta chains, about 10 million of which were shared by at least two donors. Raw reads were error-corrected and collapsed into unique sequences by a nearest-neighbor algorithm in which closely related sequences were merged to remove PCR and sequencing errors. Alignment of CDR3 sequences to IMGT reference sequences was used to assign V, D and J gene segments. Each retained sequence needed at least a six-nucleotide match to both a V gene segment and a J gene segment. A rearrangement was called productive if the CDR3 had no stop codons and remained in frame with V and J, and every other rearrangement was called non-productive. Following IMGT convention, CDR3 was defined as the stretch from the second conserved V-encoded cysteine up to the conserved J-encoded phenylalanine. The earlier analysis of 587 of the donors excluded any sequence lacking an unambiguous match to a single V gene segment. An earlier analysis of a few hundred of the donors classified V segments as functional when productive rearrangements were above 56.7% and as segregating when the standard deviation between donors was above 5%. A statistical classification framework was built for diagnosing cytomegalovirus status from the catalog of TCR beta chain sequences. In a later analysis, TCR nucleotide sequences were compared against IMGT/GENE-DB human TR gene sequences so that V and J genes could be assigned. In a later analysis, CDR3 sequences and most-parsimonious VDJ recombination scenarios were assigned using the TCRdist pipeline. A later analysis defined each TCR beta chain by its CDR3 amino acid sequence plus V-gene family, and excluded reads lacking a unique V-gene family. A later analysis removed several hundred highly shared, low-generation-probability nucleotide sequences to deal with suspected cross-contamination and a sequencing artifact. In a later analysis, a clonal expansion index for each public chain was calculated from normalized within-repertoire ranks of inferred template counts. In a later analysis, generation probabilities were computed using a VDJ recombination model fitted to out-of-frame rearrangements, and the results were checked against IGoR. A later analysis scored TCR-TCR, TCR-HLA and TCR-CMV co-occurrence with hypergeometric tests, applying a repertoire-size bias correction to TCR pairs. In a later analysis, false discovery rates were estimated by permuting HLA or CMV assignments 20 times. In a later analysis, co-occurring TCRs were grouped using DBSCAN, with TCRdist sequence similarity added in when clustering inside HLA-allele-positive subsets. Repertoires with fewer than 30,000 or more than 120,000 public chains, plus five repertoires with anomalous nucleotide sharing, were excluded from co-occurrence clustering. In its TCRdb copy, this immuneACCESS table keeps in-frame sequences only and misses some clones. Where compared with another copy, unresolved V genes explain less than half of these, and the others have no known cause. From that table come the V and J calls and clone size; the DNA was used to work out D and trimming. Recorded for this sample are tens of thousands of clones; around four fifths of them occurred a single time. Together, the top ten hold 4.5% to 7% of the sample.

Material: PBMCs. This TCR was sampled from a woman under 30 in good health and CMV-seropositive. The chain was built from TRBV10-3 and TRBJ1-2; the junction holds 7 bases that match TRBD1. The CDR3 region reads CAIGTWDRTPYGYTF. The sequenced DNA: TGTGCCATCGGGACCTGGGACAGAACTCCCTATGGCTACACCTTC.